The rows below give T cell receptor beta chains drawn from one sample of a study of blood T cell repertoires in COVID-19. Data came from immunoSEQ multiplex PCR; TCRdb stores just in-frame clones and leaves some out. The sample lists 37,000 or so clones, around 80% occurring once. Input material: peripheral blood. The receptors stem from a man in his 60s with active COVID-19. Both conserved end residues are trimmed from each CDR3.

j_call	v_call	cdr3_aa
TRBJ1-2	TRBV14	ASSARVYYGYT
TRBJ2-1	TRBV19	ASSPSWKRASNEQF
TRBJ1-5	TRBV12-2	ASRLGSGQWH
TRBJ2-1	TRBV7-2	ASSSPVLPGEQF
TRBJ1-1	TRBV24-1	ATSDRASGTGAVTEAF
TRBJ2-3	TRBV10-3	AISGTSTDTQY
TRBJ2-2	TRBV4-3	ASSQDPSLAGATGELF
TRBJ1-1	TRBV7-9	ASSRQGTLNTEAF
TRBJ2-3	TRBV3-1/TRBV3-2	ASSQEGGHAQY
TRBJ1-1	TRBV20-1	SARQNTEAF
TRBJ2-1	TRBV6-2/TRBV6-3	ASSSGQASADRSYNEQF
TRBJ1-3	TRBV7-2	ASSSFTRGTGNTIY
TRBJ2-1	TRBV18	ASSPPNSGGAGGNEQF
TRBJ1-3	TRBV7-6	ASSGHSGNTIY